The source of this T cell receptor beta chain is a study of identifying expanded T cells in peripheral blood (dated by TCRdb to about 2019). In the study overall: Separate aliquots of the same genomic DNA pool were sequenced to produce technical replicates, and four replicates were compared in pairs.

TCRbeta CDR3 regions were profiled by bias-controlled multiplex PCR amplification of genomic DNA with the immunoSEQ Assay. The authors' pipeline ran thus. The absolute abundance of each unique TCRbeta CDR3 region was quantified after sequences were collapsed and filtered. Two models were used to test differential abundance: a binomial model (Fisher-equivalent) and a beta-binomial model that adds time-dependent variance fitted from healthy donors. Clones with fewer than 5 combined templates were excluded, and clones with Benjamini-Hochberg FDR below 0.01 were called differentially abundant. In the beta-binomial model, variance was expressed as a function of the total template count across the two samples, in the form v = (b*log(k)+a)^2. The table was pulled from immuneACCESS by TCRdb, which kept in-frame rearrangements only. Such tables lose some clones; where checked, under half of the loss comes from unresolved V genes, and the rest has no known cause. D and trimming were read from the DNA, whereas the V and J calls and clone size are those reported in that table. Here the sample has over 75,000 clones; 88% occur a single time. Together, the top ten hold about 4% of the sample.

The germline V gene provides CDR1 SGDLS and CDR2 YYNGEE. From the cysteine up to the phenylalanine, the CDR3 has a length of 15 residues. Only CDR3 DNA remains: 45 bases, in frame from the first base. V sheds 3 bases and J sheds 10 bases, leaving 20 bases between their ends. General conclusions and limits of the study: The authors expected that over much longer intervals, such as months to years, biological variance in healthy repertoires might increase even further. Across all healthy-donor time intervals, the beta-binomial model significantly lowered both the number of clones called differentially abundant and the false-positive rate. For all healthy donors, the variance in clone template counts between two-week samples rose significantly as total template count increased. Approximately 1.2 differentially abundant clones were flagged by the binomial model between technical replicates, whereas about 16 and 19 were flagged over roughly two weeks and four weeks, respectively.

No immune events such as infections were documented for the healthy donors during the collection period. Time-dependent variance in a beta-binomial model of T-cell clone differential abundance was calibrated using healthy-donor blood repertoires as a training cohort. The training cohort was composed of some ten healthy donors, 3 female and 7 male. The donors were between roughly 29 and 65 years old, with an average age of approximately 47 years. Whole blood from each healthy donor was obtained from a commercial supplier and was collected at three time points 2 to 3 weeks apart. Genomic DNA was extracted from unsorted whole blood for immunosequencing. In the case of this clone: No antigen is known for it. Base qualities were left out, and no much larger clone turns up one base away.

Material for sequencing was blood. This chain joins TRBV9 to TRBJ2-1; tentative D gene TRBD2, with 5 bases matching. The sequence came from a person aged 18 to 70 in good health. The CDR3 region: CASSAVVEGRLEQFF. Read as DNA, the sequence is TGTGCCAGCAGCGCCGTAGTAGAGGGTCGACTAGAGCAGTTCTTC. With the rest looked up from the reference TRBV9 and TRBJ2-1 genes rather than sequenced, the full variable domain is DSGVTQTPKHLITATGQRVTLRCSPRSGDLSVYWYQQSLDQGLQFLIQYYNGEERAKGNILERFSAQQFPDLHSELNLSSLELGDSALYFCASSAVVEGRLEQFFGPGTRLTVL.